The next 7 T cell receptor beta chains were all read from a single sample in a study of blood T cell repertoires in COVID-19. The data were produced by immunoSEQ multiplex PCR, yet TCRdb's version contains in-frame clones alone and is incomplete. This sample yields 65,000 to 95,000 clones, of which 80% to 90% are seen a single time; roughly 9% belongs to the top ten. What was sequenced was peripheral blood. The receptors were gathered from a man at least 80 years old with acute or convalescent COVID-19.

A few counts support this clone. The genes are TRBV19 and TRBJ2-3, with a weak D call TRBD2 (5 bases). CDR1 and CDR2 (germline): LNHDA, SQIVND (reference sequence). The CDR3 loop spans 14 amino acids. The CDR3 region is CAVGEGLSTDTQYF. Here the CDR3 DNA reads TGTGCTGTGGGTGAGGGCTTAAGCACAGATACGCAGTATTTT.

The V gene is TRBV3-1 (or the pseudogene TRBV3-2), the J gene TRBJ2-3; 7 nucleotides line up with TRBD2. This CDR3 comprises 11 residues. The germline V gene has CDR1 LGHDT and CDR2 YNNKEL (reference sequence). Trimming removed 3 bases from V and 9 bases from J; junction bases left unmatched: 0. The CDR3 DNA reads as TGTGCCAGCAGCCAGGGGGGGACGCAGTATTTT. Protein: CASSQGGTQYF.

This chain links TRBV27 with TRBJ2-7; 10 nucleotides line up with TRBD1. The J segment lost 4 bases and the V segment lost 3 bases, leaving 3 bases of the junction unmatched. Germline CDR1 is MNHEY and CDR2 is SMNVEV (reference sequence). There are 14 residues in the CDR3. The CDR3 loop reads CASSLDRGLYEQYF. The CDR3 nucleotides are TGTGCCAGCAGTTTGGACAGGGGGTTGTACGAGCAGTACTTC.

Sample share makes this clone medium-sized (0.01 to 0.1%). This chain links TRBV7-9 with TRBJ2-7; tentative D call: TRBD2 (7 bases). CDR3 length: 13 amino acids. Deletions cut 3 bases from V and 3 bases from J, with 9 bases between. Looked up from germline, CDR1 is SEHNR and CDR2 is FQNEAQ (reference sequence). CDR3 DNA sequence: TGTGCCAGCAGCTTGGGGGGGCTCTACGAGCAGTACTTC. This codes for CASSLGGLYEQYF.

The V and J genes are TRBV6-5 and TRBJ1-2; 8 nucleotides match TRBD1. Looked up from germline, CDR1 is MNHEY and CDR2 is SVGAGI. The CDR3 totals 13 residues. V shed 2 bases, J shed 8 bases, and the junction held 4 bases outside the gene matches. CDR3 in amino acids: CASSYNRGEGYTF. The CDR3 DNA sequence: TGTGCCAGCAGTTACAACAGGGGGGAAGGCTACACCTTC.

This clone was seen more than once but under ten times. This chain joins TRBV25-1 and TRBJ2-7; 9 bases are shared with TRBD1. The germline gives CDR1 MGHDK, CDR2 SYGVNS. The CDR3 is 14 amino acids. The trim removed 4 bases at V and 4 bases at J, leaving 5 bases unmatched. The CDR3 spells CASSGWTGEYEQYF. The CDR3 coding sequence is TGTGCCAGCAGTGGATGGACAGGGGAATACGAGCAGTACTTC.

This chain connects TRBV5-6 to TRBJ2-7; D is unresolved. V gave up 4 bases and J gave up 4 bases, with 12 bases separating them. The CDR3 sequence is 13 residues long. Germline CDR1 and CDR2: SGHDT and YYEEEE. Here the CDR3 reads CASSPRRSYEQYF. CDR3 DNA sequence: TGTGCCAGCAGCCCCCGCCGGAGTTACGAGCAGTACTTC.